This TCR beta chain was sequenced in a study of T cell changes during pregnancy in multiple sclerosis. The protocol was immunoSEQ multiplex PCR, while the TCRdb copy is restricted to in-frame clones and leaves out a portion. In the table there are fewer than 50,000 clones, about 91% of which are singletons. Unmatched junction bases numbered 6, after V lost 5 bases and J lost 2 bases. Germline CDR1 is PRHDT and CDR2 is FYEKMQ (reference sequence). This CDR3 is 15 amino acids long. The sequence derives from a female donor with multiple sclerosis, enrolled in a pregnancy study. This rearrangement joins TRBV13 to TRBJ2-1; 7 bases are a match to TRBD2. The sample consisted of CD8+ T cells from peripheral blood mononuclear cells, taken after pregnancy. CDR3 nucleotide sequence: TGTGCCAGCAGCCCAGCGGGGAGCACCTACAATGAGCAGTTCTTC. Translating gives CASSPAGSTYNEQFF. The full variable domain, rest sourced from reference TRBV13 and TRBJ2-1, is AAGVIQSPRHLIKEKRETATLKCYPIPRHDTVYWYQQGPGQDPQFLISFYEKMQSDKGSIPDRFSAQQFSDYHSELNMSSLELGDSALYFCASSPAGSTYNEQFFGPGTRLTVL.